This T cell receptor beta chain was found in a study of OX40 agonist ivuxolimab in advanced cancers. Regarding the research as a whole: The costimulatory receptor OX40 (CD134) was targeted by ivuxolimab, a fully human IgG2 agonistic monoclonal antibody. Intravenous ivuxolimab was administered to patients every 2 weeks at six dose levels: 0.01, 0.1, 0.3, 1.5, 3 and 10 mg/kg. Among the roughly 54 dose-escalation patients, approximately 20 had hepatocellular carcinoma, around 15 melanoma, 9 renal cell carcinoma and 9 head and neck cancer. The dose-escalation cohort was roughly 83% male with a mean age of about 54 years, ranging from 23 to 79. Prior anti-PD-1, anti-PD-L1 or anti-CTLA-4 therapy was permitted, and 40% to 50% of dose-escalation patients had received checkpoint inhibitors. Partial responses were achieved by three dose-escalation patients, of whom one had hepatocellular carcinoma and two had cutaneous melanoma. The point of sequencing TCRbeta in the periphery was to test whether ivuxolimab changed TCR sequence diversity and drove clonal T-cell expansion. The paper reports the monotherapy dose-escalation portion (N of about 50 patients) of the phase I ivuxolimab trial. Beyond this particular receptor, the publication reports: The antigen specificity of the peripheral T cells that underwent clonal expansion was not determined. After ivuxolimab, more expanded clones were found on average in CD8+ T cells than in CD4+ T cells. At doses of 0.1 to 3.0 mg/kg, clonal expansion of both CD4+ and CD8+ blood T cells was observed from baseline to week 6. In the 0.1-3.0 mg/kg groups, partial responders were among the patients with the lowest normalized peripheral clonal expansion, particularly in CD8+ T cells. Low levels of normalized T-cell clonal expansion were also seen in some patients who did not respond.

Concerning this clone itself: Its antigen is unknown. Base qualities are not provided; no much larger clone lies one nucleotide away.

Based on the germline V gene, the CDR1 and CDR2 sequences are SQVTM and ANQGSEA. Compared with germline, V lacks 0 bases and J lacks 1 base; bases without a gene match: 6. The CDR3 numbers 15 residues from cysteine through phenylalanine. Left in the record is the CDR3 DNA by itself, 45 bases read in frame from the first base. Genomic DNA was isolated from the sorted cells so that the TCRbeta CDR3 region could be sequenced. TCRbeta CDR3 regions were sequenced using the immunoSEQ Assay. Sourced from immuneACCESS, this table was stored by TCRdb with only in-frame sequences that have V and J called. A share of the clones is absent; for the studies checked, an unresolved V gene accounts for under half, and the remainder has no known explanation. Across this sample there are 65,000 to 95,000 clones, with just over 85% seen only once. The ten largest clonotypes hold less than 0.85% of the sample. Patients with a history of autoimmune disease or receiving systemic immunosuppression were excluded from the trial. Peripheral blood for TCR sequencing was collected from all dose cohorts at baseline, on cycle 4 day 1, and on cycle 7 day 1. The samples were drawn from a first-in-human, open-label, multicenter phase I dose-escalation trial of ivuxolimab. Adults with locally advanced or metastatic melanoma, renal cell carcinoma, hepatocellular carcinoma or head and neck squamous cell carcinoma were enrolled in the trial. CD4+ and CD8+ T cells were sorted separately from peripheral blood before TCR sequencing.

The rearrangement combines TRBV29-1 with TRBJ2-7; 7 bases in between match TRBD2. Sequenced here: CD4+ or CD8+ T cells sorted from blood, sampled in a trial of the OX40 agonist ivuxolimab. The sequence was obtained from an adult with an advanced solid tumor such as melanoma, head and neck, liver or kidney cancer. The DNA is as follows: TGCAGCGTTGAAGACTCCTGGGGGGGTTCCTACGAGCAGTACTTC. Its translation is CSVEDSWGGSYEQYF.